This passage covers 14 T cell receptor beta chains from one sample sequenced in a study of T cell responses to AZD1222 COVID-19 vaccine (dated by TCRdb to the early 2020s). The method was the immunoSEQ multiplex PCR assay. TCRdb stores this immuneACCESS table with in-frame sequences only. Part of the clones is absent; in the studies checked, under half of the shortfall reflects unresolved V genes, and no reason is known for the rest. The sample table shows 110,000 to 150,000 clones, and 80% to 90% are seen once. The ten largest clonotypes hold around 1.6% of the sample. This specimen's time point label, interpreted: baseline before first vaccination. The sample here was peripheral blood, taken on day 0 of AZD1222 vaccination. Receptors were obtained from an adult in good health.

This chain links TRBV11-3 with TRBJ2-1; 7 bases align to TRBD2. The CDR3 sequence is 13 residues long. The V gene's germline CDR1 is SGHNT and CDR2 YENEEA. After removal of 8 bases from V and 0 bases from J, the junction contained 1 base not matched to a gene. CDR3 bases: TGTGCCAGCGGCGGGAGCTCCTACAATGAGCAGTTCTTC. This translates into CASGGSSYNEQFF. The full variable domain, with the rest looked up from reference TRBV11-3 and TRBJ2-1, is EAGVVQSPRYKIIEKKQPVAFWCNPISGHNTLYWYLQNLGQGPELLIRYENEEAVDDSQLPKDRFSAERLKGVDSTLKIQPAELGDSAVYLCASGGSSYNEQFFGPGTRLTVL.

This clone was observed once. The rearrangement joins TRBV2 to TRBJ1-2; TRBD1 agrees at 8 bases. Trimming cost V 3 bases and J 8 bases; bases outside gene matches: 5. This CDR3 comprises 13 residues. Per germline, CDR1 SNHLY and CDR2 FYNNEI. The CDR3 coding sequence is TGTGCCAGCAGTGAGGACAGGGTCGTGGGCTACACCTTC. Translation gives CASSEDRVVGYTF.

The chain carries TRBV11-2 and TRBJ2-7, with TRBD2 identical over 7 bases. CDR3 length equals 14 residues. Unmatched junction bases numbered 2, after V lost 3 bases and J lost 0 bases. Germline assignment: CDR1 SGHAT and CDR2 FQNNGV. The CDR3 protein is CASSFSGFSYEQYF. CDR3 nucleotide sequence: TGTGCCAGCAGCTTTAGCGGGTTCTCCTACGAGCAGTACTTC.

The V and J genes are TRBV9 and TRBJ1-1; D uncertain. The CDR3 has 13 amino acids. Germline loops: CDR1 SGDLS, CDR2 YYNGEE. V gave up 3 bases and J gave up 4 bases, with 10 bases separating them. CDR3: CASSGALGTEAFF. The CDR3 DNA reads as TGTGCCAGCAGCGGGGCCTTGGGCACTGAAGCTTTCTTT.

The chain uses TRBV3-1 (or the pseudogene TRBV3-2) and TRBJ2-1; possible D gene TRBD2, 6 bases. The CDR3 contains 15 residues. V was trimmed by 4 bases and J by 4 bases, leaving 14 bases between them. Germline V gene lookup returns CDR1 LGHDT and CDR2 YNNKEL (reference sequence). The CDR3 region is CASSPLARGYNEQFF. CDR3 nucleotide sequence: TGTGCCAGCAGCCCCCTAGCGAGAGGATACAATGAGCAGTTCTTC.

As for this clone: One junction end does not reproduce the germline sequence, and a read error may be involved. This sequence joins TRBV5-1 and TRBJ1-1; tentative D call: TRBD1 (5 bases). The length of the CDR3 is 14 residues. From germline, CDR1 is SGHRS and CDR2 YFSETQ. The CDR3 protein is CASRLGRSDTEAFF. The CDR3 DNA is TGCGCCAGCAGGTTGGGACGATCAGACACTGAAGCTTTCTTT. The full variable domain, its missing parts supplied by reference TRBV5-1 and TRBJ1-1, is KAGVTQTPRYLIKTRGQQVTLSCSPISGHRSVSWYQQTPGQGLQFLFEYFSETQRNKGNFPGRFSGRQFSNSRSEMNVSTLELGDSALYLCASRLGRSDTEAFFGQGTRLTVV.

J is TRBJ2-7 and V is TRBV5-6, with 11 bases lining up with TRBD2. CDR3 length: 17 residues. Looked up from germline, CDR1 is SGHDT and CDR2 is YYEEEE. Trimming removed 0 bases from V and 4 bases from J; junction bases left unmatched: 9. The CDR3 here is CASSLAGSASGRYEQYF. In DNA form, the CDR3 reads TGTGCCAGCAGCTTGGCCGGATCGGCTAGCGGGAGGTACGAGCAGTACTTC.

The rearrangement links TRBV3-1 (or the pseudogene TRBV3-2) to TRBJ1-2, with D uncertain. Germline V gene data show CDR1 as LGHDT and CDR2 as YNNKEL (reference sequence). The CDR3 extends over 12 amino acids. Trimming removed 1 base from V and 8 bases from J, with 8 bases in between. The chain's CDR3 is CASSQAGLGYTF. The CDR3 DNA follows: TGTGCCAGCAGCCAAGCAGGCCTCGGCTACACCTTC.

The rearrangement links TRBV19 to TRBJ1-1; possible D gene TRBD1, 5 bases. The germline V and J ends were trimmed by 2 bases and 1 base, with 8 bases remaining between them. CDR3 size: 14 residues. Germline CDR1 LNHDA, CDR2 SQIVND (reference sequence). DNA of the CDR3: TGTGCCAGTAGTATAACGACAGCGAACACTGAAGCTTTCTTT. It yields the protein CASSITTANTEAFF.

The genes are TRBV18 and TRBJ2-5; D assignment may be TRBD1 or TRBD2 (5 bases each). CDR1 and CDR2 from the germline V gene are KGHSH and LQKENI. The CDR3 totals 14 residues. V dropped 3 bases and J dropped 3 bases, with 11 bases sitting between them. The CDR3 reads CASSPGTMKETQYF. CDR3 nucleotide sequence: TGTGCCAGCTCACCCGGGACCATGAAAGAGACCCAGTACTTC.

The chain combines TRBV27 with TRBJ1-4; unclear D gene. CDR1 and CDR2 (germline): MNHEY, SMNVEV (reference sequence). Deletions cut 4 bases from V and 4 bases from J, with 10 bases between. The CDR3 totals 14 residues. The CDR3 nucleotides are TGTGCCAGCAGTTCTGGGCAACTTAATGAAAAACTGTTTTTT. It translates to CASSSGQLNEKLFF.

The rearrangement joins TRBV7-9 to TRBJ1-1; D ambiguous. CDR3 length equals 12 residues. Germline V gene sequence: CDR1 SEHNR, CDR2 FQNEAQ (reference sequence). V lost 4 bases and J lost 9, with 12 bases in between. CDR3: CASSSDELQAFF. The CDR3 nucleotides read TGTGCCAGCAGCTCGGACGAACTACAAGCTTTCTTT.

The CDR3 loop reads CASSPYTEAFF. In nucleotides, the CDR3 is TGTGCCAGCAGCCCATACACTGAAGCTTTCTTT. V gene TRBV7-6 combines with J gene TRBJ1-1; D not certain. Germline loops: CDR1 SGHVS, CDR2 FNYEAQ. This CDR3 comprises 11 residues. V lost 5 bases and J lost 3, with 4 bases in between.

V gene TRBV27 combines with J gene TRBJ2-1; D is possibly TRBD2 (5 bases). V dropped 3 bases and J dropped 7 bases, with 16 bases sitting between them. The germline CDR1 and CDR2 sequences are MNHEY and SMNVEV (reference sequence). The CDR3 is made up of 15 amino acids. The CDR3 is CASSFVIGRGNEQFF. CDR3 DNA: TGTGCCAGCAGTTTTGTTATCGGTCGGGGTAATGAGCAGTTCTTC.